These 25 T cell receptor beta chains were all obtained from the same sample, sequenced in a study of blood T cell repertoires in COVID-19. TCRdb's table, derived via immunoSEQ multiplex PCR, lists solely in-frame clones and lacks some. The sample holds about 99,000 clones, approximately 88% seen once. The sequencing input was peripheral blood. All receptors derive from a woman aged 55-69 years with acute or convalescent COVID-19.

This clone was counted a single time. The V and J genes are TRBV24-1 and TRBJ2-1; D is perhaps TRBD2 (5 bases). The CDR3 sequence is 10 residues long. Trimming pared 10 bases from V and 7 bases from J, leaving 7 bases between. Germline values: CDR1 KGHDR, CDR2 SFDVKD. The CDR3 region is CATGDNEQFF. For the CDR3, the DNA is TGTGCCACGGGAGATAATGAGCAGTTCTTC.

The rearrangement joins TRBV12-3 or TRBV12-4 to TRBJ2-7; perhaps TRBD2 as D (5 bases). Trimming left V 4 bases short and J 6 bases short, with 10 bases between. CDR3 length: 12 residues. CDR3 in DNA: TGTGCCAGCAGTTGGGAGTACGGCGAGCAGTACGTC. As protein: CASSWEYGEQYV.

The gene calls are TRBV2 and TRBJ2-1; 9 nucleotides line up with TRBD2. V was pared by 4 bases and J by 6 bases, with 4 bases of the junction left unmatched. Germline CDR1 is SNHLY and CDR2 is FYNNEI. The CDR3 spans 14 residues. The CDR3 DNA reads TGTGCCAGCAGTGGGGGACTAGCTGGCAATGAGCAGTTCTTC. Translating it yields CASSGGLAGNEQFF.

The chain uses TRBV2 and TRBJ1-2; D possibly corresponds to TRBD1 (5 bases). V lost 4 bases to trimming and J lost 5 bases, with 14 bases between them. CDR3 size: 14 residues. Germline V gives CDR1 SNHLY, CDR2 FYNNEI. The CDR3: CASSAGREGYGYTF. The CDR3 DNA sequence: TGTGCCAGCAGTGCCGGCAGGGAGGGGTATGGCTACACCTTC.

The rearrangement joins TRBV12-3 or TRBV12-4 to TRBJ1-2; 11 bases fit TRBD1. The CDR3 contains 13 residues. V shed 5 bases, J shed 12 bases, and the junction held 8 bases outside the gene matches. The CDR3 DNA is TGTGCCAGCAGTCCGGAGGACAGGGGGCAAAACACCTTC. Protein: CASSPEDRGQNTF.

The chain carries TRBV9 and TRBJ1-4; D is unresolved. The CDR3 extends over 14 amino acids. V was cut by 4 bases and J by 0 bases, with 7 bases left in between. Germline CDR1 and CDR2: SGDLS and YYNGEE. The CDR3, as DNA: TGTGCCAGCAGCCGTTCGGCAACTAATGAAAAACTGTTTTTT. This encodes CASSRSATNEKLFF.

This chain uses TRBV19 with TRBJ2-2; 8 bases are a match to TRBD1. The CDR3 consists of 17 residues. V gave up 8 bases and J gave up 4 bases; unmatched junction bases: 15. Germline V gene lookup returns CDR1 LNHDA and CDR2 SQIVND (reference sequence). Here the CDR3 reads CASPDRVRTLVTGELFF. CDR3 nucleotides: TGTGCCAGTCCGGACAGGGTCAGAACTCTCGTCACCGGGGAGCTGTTTTTT.

The CDR3 DNA reads TGTGCCGGCGGGAGGGCCATGACCGGGGAGCTGTTTTTT. It is translated as CAGGRAMTGELFF. This chain joins TRBV27 and TRBJ2-2; TRBD2 matches 9 bases. J gave up 5 bases and V 11 bases, and 6 bases lay outside the gene matches. The CDR3 totals 13 residues. CDR1 and CDR2 from the germline V gene are MNHEY and SMNVEV (reference sequence).

The V gene is TRBV30, the J gene TRBJ1-3; no clear D. The length of the CDR3 is 14 residues. The germline V gene has CDR1 GTSNPN and CDR2 SVGIG (reference sequence). The V end lost 2 bases, the J end lost 0 bases, and 8 bases lay between the germline ends. The CDR3 spells CAWSYGNSGNTIYF. DNA for the CDR3: TGTGCCTGGAGTTACGGGAACTCTGGAAACACCATATATTTT.

The V and J genes are TRBV5-5 and TRBJ1-3; TRBD1 agrees at 7 bases. V lost 7 bases and J lost 1; bases outside the gene matches: 2. This CDR3 is built from 13 residues. Germline V gene sequence: CDR1 SGHKS, CDR2 YYEKEE (reference sequence). CDR3 in amino acids: CASEQGSGNTIYF. The CDR3 nucleotides read TGTGCCAGCGAACAGGGGTCTGGAAACACCATATATTTT.

The chain carries TRBV3-1 (or the pseudogene TRBV3-2) and TRBJ2-3, with D hard to call. CDR1 LGHDT and CDR2 YNNKEL come from the germline V gene (reference sequence). The V end was cut by 1 base, the J end by 5 bases, with 7 bases between. The CDR3 loop spans 13 amino acids. The CDR3 is CASSQVSRDTQYF. In DNA form, the CDR3 reads TGTGCCAGCAGCCAAGTTAGTAGAGATACGCAGTATTTT.

The V and J genes are TRBV28 and TRBJ1-1; 8 positions agree with TRBD1. Germline CDR1 and CDR2: MDHEN and SYDVKM. The CDR3 extends over 14 amino acids. The V segment lost 5 bases and the J segment 4 bases; nucleotides outside the gene matches: 6. CDR3 nucleotides: TGTGCCAGCAGTGAACCAGGGGGCCCCACTGAAGCTTTCTTT. Its protein product is CASSEPGGPTEAFF.

This chain links TRBV3-1 (or the pseudogene TRBV3-2) with TRBJ2-5; the match to TRBD2 covers 9 bases. Germline CDR1 is LGHDT and CDR2 is YNNKEL (reference sequence). The CDR3 runs 17 residues. The ends lost 4 bases at V and 0 bases at J; junction bases unmatched: 9. The CDR3 coding sequence is TGTGCCAGCAGCCGATTTTTGGCGGGAGGGCACCAAGAGACCCAGTACTTC. It yields the protein CASSRFLAGGHQETQYF.

A single count supports this clone. The chain is built from TRBV28 and TRBJ1-1, with D perhaps TRBD1 (6 bases). V was cut by 2 bases and J by 2 bases, with 15 bases left in between. The CDR3 loop spans 16 amino acids. Germline V gene sequence: CDR1 MDHEN, CDR2 SYDVKM. In DNA, the CDR3 is TGTGCCAGCAGTTTAGGGGCAGGGGAAGGAAACACTGAAGCTTTCTTT. Its translation is CASSLGAGEGNTEAFF.

V gene TRBV20-1 combines with J gene TRBJ1-3; D call uncertain. V was clipped by 3 bases and J by 4 bases, with 13 bases between them. Germline CDR1 DFQATT, CDR2 SNEGSKA (reference sequence). The CDR3 sequence is 14 residues long. CDR3 DNA sequence: TGCAGTGCTAGTCAAACGGGGAGCGGAAACACCATATATTTT. This sequence encodes CSASQTGSGNTIYF.

This clone was seen only a few times. The chain is built from TRBV10-3 and TRBJ2-1, with D maybe TRBD2 (5 bases). Germline values: CDR1 ENHRY, CDR2 SYGVKD. V gave up 5 bases and J gave up 1 base, with 18 bases separating them. The CDR3 is 17 amino acids. CDR3 in DNA: TGTGCCATCAGTAATGGAGGCTGGCGCGGGTCCTACAATGAGCAGTTCTTC. Translating it yields CAISNGGWRGSYNEQFF.

The chain has TRBV5-4 and TRBJ2-1, with 9 nucleotides matching TRBD2. The V segment lost 0 bases and the J segment 5 bases; nucleotides outside the gene matches: 6. In germline, CDR1 is SGHNT, CDR2 YYREEE (reference sequence). The CDR3 length is 16 residues. In DNA, the CDR3 is TGTGCCAGCAGCTTGGAGGGCGGGAGGGCCAACAATGAGCAGTTCTTC. Residues: CASSLEGGRANNEQFF.

The chain combines TRBV12-5 with TRBJ2-3, with 9 positions matching TRBD2. After removal of 5 bases from V and 6 bases from J, the junction contained 9 bases not matched to a gene. The CDR3 covers 15 residues. The germline gives CDR1 LGHNT, CDR2 FRNRAP. The CDR3: CASGLGTSWGDTQYF. The CDR3, as DNA: TGTGCTAGTGGTCTTGGGACTAGCTGGGGGGATACGCAGTATTTT.

This clone showed up just once. V usage is TRBV29-1 and J usage is TRBJ1-1, with D maybe TRBD1 (6 bases). V was clipped by 4 bases and J by 1 base, with 10 bases between them. Germline assignment: CDR1 SQVTM and CDR2 ANQGSEA. There are 13 residues in the CDR3. Written as DNA, the CDR3 is TGCAGCGTTGCAGACAGGAAGAACACTGAAGCTTTCTTT. Protein: CSVADRKNTEAFF.

J is TRBJ2-7 and V is TRBV28; D is unresolved. CDR1 is MDHEN and CDR2 is SYDVKM in the germline V gene. The CDR3 consists of 12 residues. Trimming removed 5 bases from V and 3 bases from J, with 8 bases in between. The CDR3 DNA reads as TGTGCCAGCAGTCTATCCTTCTACGAGCAGTACTTC. Translated, it gives CASSLSFYEQYF. Drawing the rest from reference TRBV28 and TRBJ2-7, the complete variable domain is DVKVTQSSRYLVKRTGEKVFLECVQDMDHENMFWYRQDPGLGLRLIYFSYDVKMKEKGDIPEGYSVSREKKERFSLILESASTNQTSMYLCASSLSFYEQYFGPGTRLTVT.

This chain links TRBV7-2 with TRBJ2-2; 7 nucleotides agree with TRBD2. CDR3 length: 14 amino acids. Germline CDR1 SGHTA, CDR2 FQGNSA. J lost 6 bases, V lost 3 bases, and 4 bases had no gene match. The CDR3 reads CASSFRLASGELFF. Here the CDR3 DNA reads TGTGCCAGCAGCTTTCGACTAGCCTCCGGGGAGCTGTTTTTT.

V is TRBV19 and J is TRBJ1-1, with unresolved D. Trimming pared 7 bases from V and 5 bases from J, leaving 17 bases between. Germline V gene lookup returns CDR1 LNHDA and CDR2 SQIVND (reference sequence). The length of the CDR3 is 14 residues. The CDR3 DNA is TGTGCCAGTACAGCCGGGTCTCGAGGGACTGAAGCTTTCTTT. Its protein is CASTAGSRGTEAFF.

The CDR3: CASSPDRVTEAFF. In DNA form, the CDR3 reads TGTGCCAGCAGCCCGGACAGGGTGACTGAAGCTTTCTTT. This rearrangement joins TRBV28 to TRBJ1-1, with 8 bases lining up with TRBD1. The CDR3 covers 13 residues. The V segment lost 6 bases and the J segment 5 bases; nucleotides outside the gene matches: 5. CDR1 and CDR2 from the germline V gene are MDHEN and SYDVKM.

The rearrangement links TRBV5-1 to TRBJ1-1; 7 nucleotides match TRBD1. This CDR3 comprises 13 residues. Trimming cost V 2 bases and J 6 bases; bases outside gene matches: 4. From germline, CDR1 is SGHRS and CDR2 YFSETQ. CDR3 DNA sequence: TGCGCCAGCAGCTTTAGCGGACAGGCTGAAGCTTTCTTT. Protein: CASSFSGQAEAFF.

This clone was counted once. The V call is TRBV19, the J call TRBJ2-7, with D maybe TRBD2 (5 bases). Germline CDR1 is LNHDA and CDR2 is SQIVND (reference sequence). The V gene lost 7 bases and the J gene lost 3 bases, with 7 bases spanning the gap. CDR3 length: 11 amino acids. DNA of the CDR3: TGTGCCAGTAATCGGGGCTACGAGCAGTACTTC. Translating gives CASNRGYEQYF.